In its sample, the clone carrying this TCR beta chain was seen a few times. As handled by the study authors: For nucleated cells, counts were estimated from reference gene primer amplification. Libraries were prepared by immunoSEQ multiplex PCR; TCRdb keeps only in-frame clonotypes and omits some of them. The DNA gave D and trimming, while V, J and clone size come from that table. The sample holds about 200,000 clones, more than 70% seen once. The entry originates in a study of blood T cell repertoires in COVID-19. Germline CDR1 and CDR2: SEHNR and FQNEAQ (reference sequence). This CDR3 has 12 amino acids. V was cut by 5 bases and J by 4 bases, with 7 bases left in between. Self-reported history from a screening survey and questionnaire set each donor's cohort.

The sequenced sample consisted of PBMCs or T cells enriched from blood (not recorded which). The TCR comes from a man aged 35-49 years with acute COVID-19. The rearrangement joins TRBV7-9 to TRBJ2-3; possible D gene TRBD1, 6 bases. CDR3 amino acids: CASSPGADTQYF. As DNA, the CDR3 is TGTGCCAGCAGCCCAGGGGCAGATACGCAGTATTTT. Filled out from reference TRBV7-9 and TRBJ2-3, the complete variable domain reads DTGVSQNPRHKITKRGQNVTFRCDPISEHNRLYWYRQTLGQGPEFLTYFQNEAQLEKSRLLSDRFSAERPKGSFSTLEIQRTEQGDSAMYLCASSPGADTQYFGPGTRLTVL.